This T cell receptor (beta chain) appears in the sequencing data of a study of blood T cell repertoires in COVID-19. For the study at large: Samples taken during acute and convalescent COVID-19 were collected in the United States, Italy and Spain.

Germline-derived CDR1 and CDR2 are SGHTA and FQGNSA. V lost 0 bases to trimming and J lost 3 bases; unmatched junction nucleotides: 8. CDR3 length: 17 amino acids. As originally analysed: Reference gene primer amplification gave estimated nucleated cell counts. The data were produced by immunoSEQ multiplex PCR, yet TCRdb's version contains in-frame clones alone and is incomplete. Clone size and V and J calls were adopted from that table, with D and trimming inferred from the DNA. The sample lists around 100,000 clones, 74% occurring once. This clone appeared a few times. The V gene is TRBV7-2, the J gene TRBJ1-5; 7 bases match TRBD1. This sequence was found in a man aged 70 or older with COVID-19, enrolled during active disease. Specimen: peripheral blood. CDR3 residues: CASSLASLGTANQPQHF. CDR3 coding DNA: TGTGCCAGCAGCTTAGCGAGTTTGGGGACAGCCAATCAGCCCCAGCATTTT.